This T cell receptor beta chain was sequenced in a study of early T cells in non-severe SARS-CoV-2 infection. This clonotype was detected ten times or more. TCRdb re-called the 5' RACE reads with MiXCR, one entry per CDR3 protein. There are tens of thousands of distinct CDR3 sequences in the sample; around 12% occur only once, and roughly 2.5% lies in the top ten. The V gene end was trimmed by 0 bases and the J gene end by 5 bases; junction bases not matched to a gene: 12. Germline-derived CDR1 and CDR2 are LGHNA and YSLEER. The CDR3 runs 18 residues. The chain has TRBV4-3 and TRBJ2-2, with 7 bases that match TRBD1. The source of this sequence is an adult who was a healthcare worker with PCR-confirmed SARS-CoV-2 infection or an uninfected control (not recorded which). This specimen consisted of whole blood, obtained at baseline. The CDR3 DNA sequence: TGCGCCAGCAGCCAAGAGCCCACGACGGCAGGGGGAACCGGGGAGCTGTTTTTT. It encodes CASSQEPTTAGGTGELFF.